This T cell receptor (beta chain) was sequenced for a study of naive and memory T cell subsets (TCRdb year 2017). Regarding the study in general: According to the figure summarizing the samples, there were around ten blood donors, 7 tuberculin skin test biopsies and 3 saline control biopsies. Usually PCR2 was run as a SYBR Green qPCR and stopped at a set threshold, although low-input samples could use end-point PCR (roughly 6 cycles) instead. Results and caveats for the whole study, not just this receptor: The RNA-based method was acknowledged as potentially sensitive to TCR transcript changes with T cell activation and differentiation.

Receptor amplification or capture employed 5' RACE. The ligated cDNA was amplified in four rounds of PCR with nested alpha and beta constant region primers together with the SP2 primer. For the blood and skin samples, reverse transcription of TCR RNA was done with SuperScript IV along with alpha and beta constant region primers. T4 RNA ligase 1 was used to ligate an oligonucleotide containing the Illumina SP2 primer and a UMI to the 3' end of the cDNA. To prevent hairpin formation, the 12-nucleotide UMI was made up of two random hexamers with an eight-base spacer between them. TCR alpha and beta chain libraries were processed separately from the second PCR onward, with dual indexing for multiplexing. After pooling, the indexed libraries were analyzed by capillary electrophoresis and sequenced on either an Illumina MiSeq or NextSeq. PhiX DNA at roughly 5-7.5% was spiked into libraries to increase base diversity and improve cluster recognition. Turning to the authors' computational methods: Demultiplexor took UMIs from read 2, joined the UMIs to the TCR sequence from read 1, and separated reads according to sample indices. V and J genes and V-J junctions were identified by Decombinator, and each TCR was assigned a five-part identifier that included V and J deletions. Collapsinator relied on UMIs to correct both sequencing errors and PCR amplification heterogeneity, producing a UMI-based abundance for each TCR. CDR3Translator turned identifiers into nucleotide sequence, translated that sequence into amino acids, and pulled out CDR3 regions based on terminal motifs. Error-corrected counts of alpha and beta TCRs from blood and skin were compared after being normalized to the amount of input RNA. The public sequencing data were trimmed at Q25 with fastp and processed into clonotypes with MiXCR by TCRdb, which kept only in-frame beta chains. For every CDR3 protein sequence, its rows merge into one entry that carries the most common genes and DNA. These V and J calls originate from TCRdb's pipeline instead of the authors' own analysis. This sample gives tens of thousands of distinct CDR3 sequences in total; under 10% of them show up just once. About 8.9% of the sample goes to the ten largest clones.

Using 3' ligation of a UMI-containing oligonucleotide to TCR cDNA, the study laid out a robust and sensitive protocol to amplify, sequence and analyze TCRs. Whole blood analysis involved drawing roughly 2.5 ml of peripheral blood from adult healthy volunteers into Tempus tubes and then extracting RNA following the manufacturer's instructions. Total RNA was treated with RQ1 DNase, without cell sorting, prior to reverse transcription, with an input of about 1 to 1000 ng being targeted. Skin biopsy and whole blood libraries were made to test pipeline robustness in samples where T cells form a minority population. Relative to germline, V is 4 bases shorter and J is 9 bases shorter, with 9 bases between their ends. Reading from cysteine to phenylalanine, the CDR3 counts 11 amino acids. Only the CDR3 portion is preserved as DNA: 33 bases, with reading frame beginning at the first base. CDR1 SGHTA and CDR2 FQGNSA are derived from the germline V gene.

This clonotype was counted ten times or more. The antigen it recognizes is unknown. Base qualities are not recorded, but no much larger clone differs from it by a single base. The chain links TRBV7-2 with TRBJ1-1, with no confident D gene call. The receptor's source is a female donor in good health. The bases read TGTGCCAGCAGCTCCGAAGTACAAGCTTTCTTT. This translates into CASSSEVQAFF.